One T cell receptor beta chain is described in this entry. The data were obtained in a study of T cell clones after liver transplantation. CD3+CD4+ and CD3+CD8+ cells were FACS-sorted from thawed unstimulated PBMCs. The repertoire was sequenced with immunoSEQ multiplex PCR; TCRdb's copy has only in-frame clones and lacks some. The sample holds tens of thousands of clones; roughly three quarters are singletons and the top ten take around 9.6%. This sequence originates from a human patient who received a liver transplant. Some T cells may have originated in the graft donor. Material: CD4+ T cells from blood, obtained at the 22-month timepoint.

This chain's CDR3 is CASSPNVKAGGINEQFF. As DNA, the CDR3 is TGTGCCAGCAGCCCGAACGTGAAAGCGGGGGGGATCAATGAGCAGTTCTTC. The chain combines TRBV11-2 with TRBJ2-1; 10 positions match TRBD2. The CDR3 has 17 amino acids. Trimming cost V 5 bases and J 6 bases; bases outside gene matches: 13. The germline V gene has CDR1 SGHAT and CDR2 FQNNGV.